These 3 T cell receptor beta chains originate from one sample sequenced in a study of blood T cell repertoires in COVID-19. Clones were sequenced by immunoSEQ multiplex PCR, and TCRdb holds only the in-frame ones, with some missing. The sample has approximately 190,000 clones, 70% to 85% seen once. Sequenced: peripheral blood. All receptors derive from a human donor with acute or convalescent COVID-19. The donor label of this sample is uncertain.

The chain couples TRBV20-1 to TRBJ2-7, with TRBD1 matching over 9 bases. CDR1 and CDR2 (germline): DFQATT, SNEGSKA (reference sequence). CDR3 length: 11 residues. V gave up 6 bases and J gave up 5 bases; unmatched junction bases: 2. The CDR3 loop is CSAGTGHEQYF. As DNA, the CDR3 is TGCAGTGCCGGGACAGGGCACGAGCAGTACTTC.

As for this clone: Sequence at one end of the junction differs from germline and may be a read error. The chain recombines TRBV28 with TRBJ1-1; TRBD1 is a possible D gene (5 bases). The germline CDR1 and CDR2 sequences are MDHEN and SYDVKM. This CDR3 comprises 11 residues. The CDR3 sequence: CRAESNTEAFF. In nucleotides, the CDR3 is TGCAGGGCAGAGTCTAACACTGAAGCTTTCTTT.

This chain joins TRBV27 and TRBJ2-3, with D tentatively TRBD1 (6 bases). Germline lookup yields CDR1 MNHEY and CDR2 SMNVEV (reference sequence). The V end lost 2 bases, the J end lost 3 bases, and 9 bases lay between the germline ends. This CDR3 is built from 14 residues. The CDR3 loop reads CASSLGTMTDTQYF. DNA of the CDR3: TGTGCCAGCAGTTTAGGGACAATGACAGATACGCAGTATTTT.